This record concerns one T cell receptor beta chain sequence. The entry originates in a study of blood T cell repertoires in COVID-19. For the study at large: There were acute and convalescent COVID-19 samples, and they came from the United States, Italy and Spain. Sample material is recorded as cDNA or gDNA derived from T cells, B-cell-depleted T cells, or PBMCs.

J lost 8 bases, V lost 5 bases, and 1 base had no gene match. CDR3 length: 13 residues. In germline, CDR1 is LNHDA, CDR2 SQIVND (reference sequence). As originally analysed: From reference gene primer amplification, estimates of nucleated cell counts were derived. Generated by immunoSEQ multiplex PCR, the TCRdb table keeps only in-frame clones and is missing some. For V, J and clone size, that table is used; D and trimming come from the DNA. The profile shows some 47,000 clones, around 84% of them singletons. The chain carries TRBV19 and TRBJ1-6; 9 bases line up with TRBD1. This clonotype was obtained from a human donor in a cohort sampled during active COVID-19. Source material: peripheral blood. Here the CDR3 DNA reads TGTGCCAGTAGTTGGGACAGGGATTCACCCCTCCACTTT. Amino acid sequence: CASSWDRDSPLHF.